These 3 T cell receptor beta chains were sequenced from one sample in a study of cytomegalovirus exposure and HLA in healthy donors. In the PCR, 60 Vbeta and 13 Jbeta primers were used. Produced via immunoSEQ multiplex PCR; TCRdb's table is partial and in-frame only. The sample has some 200,000 clones; around 79% are singletons. Material: PBMCs. These TCRs come from a male donor in good health and CMV-seropositive.

V is TRBV9 and J is TRBJ2-2; 12 bases line up with TRBD2. The CDR3 spans 16 residues. Looked up from germline, CDR1 is SGDLS and CDR2 is YYNGEE. V shed 4 bases and J 5 bases; nucleotides not matched to a gene: 6. CDR3 residues: CASSLGLAGKTGELFF. CDR3 in DNA: TGTGCCAGCAGCCTTGGACTAGCGGGAAAGACCGGGGAGCTGTTTTTT.

This clone was counted between two and nine times. CDR3 nucleotide sequence: TGTGCCAGCAGTTACGGGACAGGGCCATCCTACGAGCAGTACTTC. This sequence encodes CASSYGTGPSYEQYF. The rearrangement links TRBV6-6 to TRBJ2-7, with 9 bases aligning to TRBD1. J gave up 1 base and V 2 bases, and 3 bases lay outside the gene matches. Germline V gene lookup returns CDR1 MNHNY and CDR2 SVGAGI (reference sequence). There are 15 residues in the CDR3.

V usage is TRBV29-1 and J usage is TRBJ2-2, with 10 bases fitting TRBD1. The CDR3 totals 13 residues. With 7 bases clipped from V and 4 bases from J, the junction kept 3 bases outside the gene matches. The germline CDR1 and CDR2 sequences are SQVTM and ANQGSEA. CDR3 DNA sequence: TGCAGCGCCGGGACAGGGGTCACCGGGGAGCTGTTTTTT. Amino acids: CSAGTGVTGELFF.